The 4 T cell receptor beta chains below all came from one sample that was sequenced in a study of T cells after somatic rescue of genetic block (dated by TCRdb to the early 2020s). Library creation used the immunoSEQ multiplex PCR assay. The table was pulled from immuneACCESS by TCRdb, which kept in-frame rearrangements only. Such tables lose some clones; where checked, under half of the loss comes from unresolved V genes, and the rest has no known cause. The sample includes 12,000 to 15,000 clones, with 70% to 80% observed a single time. The ten largest account for 12% to 15% of the sample. Sequenced material: peripheral blood mononuclear cells (PBMCs). Receptor source: a boy aged 5-17 years.

J is TRBJ2-1 and V is TRBV18; 8 nucleotides align to TRBD2. The CDR3 loop spans 15 amino acids. The germline V gene has CDR1 KGHSH and CDR2 LQKENI. The junction had 1 base not matched to a gene; V was cut back by 3 bases and J by 0 bases. The CDR3 DNA reads TGTGCCAGCTCACCGAGCGGGGGCTCCTACAATGAGCAGTTCTTC. It encodes CASSPSGGSYNEQFF.

This clone appeared a single time. The CDR3 sequence: CATLAGGSSYEQYF. The CDR3 DNA is TGTGCCACCCTCGCGGGGGGCAGCTCCTACGAGCAGTACTTC. This chain joins TRBV28 and TRBJ2-7; TRBD2 matches 8 bases. The CDR3 loop spans 14 amino acids. Germline V CDR1 and CDR2: MDHEN, SYDVKM. Trimming took 10 bases from V and 0 from J; bases not matched to a gene: 8. Supplemented by reference TRBV28 and TRBJ2-7, the full variable domain reads DVKVTQSSRYLVKRTGEKVFLECVQDMDHENMFWYRQDPGLGLRLIYFSYDVKMKEKGDIPEGYSVSREKKERFSLILESASTNQTSMYLCATLAGGSSYEQYFGPGTRLTVT.

The V gene is TRBV5-5, the J gene TRBJ2-7; 7 bases match TRBD1. CDR1 is SGHKS, CDR2 YYEKEE, per germline (reference sequence). The ends lost 4 bases at V and 0 bases at J; junction bases unmatched: 13. CDR3 length: 17 amino acids. CDR3: CASSRRTGTAISYEQYF. The CDR3 DNA is TGTGCCAGCAGCCGTCGCACCGGGACAGCTATCTCCTACGAGCAGTACTTC.

This clone has just a few counts. The chain carries TRBV5-6 and TRBJ2-7; no definite D call. Per the germline V gene, CDR1 is SGHDT and CDR2 is YYEEEE. The V gene lost 3 bases and the J gene lost 2 bases, with 12 bases spanning the gap. This CDR3 comprises 14 residues. As DNA, the CDR3 is TGTGCCAGCAGCTACAGACGGGCGCCCTACGAGCAGTACTTC. As protein: CASSYRRAPYEQYF. The full variable domain, completed using reference TRBV5-6 and TRBJ2-7, is DAGVTQSPTHLIKTRGQQVTLRCSPKSGHDTVSWYQQALGQGPQFIFQYYEEEERQRGNFPDRFSGHQFPNYSSELNVNALLLGDSALYLCASSYRRAPYEQYFGPGTRLTVT.